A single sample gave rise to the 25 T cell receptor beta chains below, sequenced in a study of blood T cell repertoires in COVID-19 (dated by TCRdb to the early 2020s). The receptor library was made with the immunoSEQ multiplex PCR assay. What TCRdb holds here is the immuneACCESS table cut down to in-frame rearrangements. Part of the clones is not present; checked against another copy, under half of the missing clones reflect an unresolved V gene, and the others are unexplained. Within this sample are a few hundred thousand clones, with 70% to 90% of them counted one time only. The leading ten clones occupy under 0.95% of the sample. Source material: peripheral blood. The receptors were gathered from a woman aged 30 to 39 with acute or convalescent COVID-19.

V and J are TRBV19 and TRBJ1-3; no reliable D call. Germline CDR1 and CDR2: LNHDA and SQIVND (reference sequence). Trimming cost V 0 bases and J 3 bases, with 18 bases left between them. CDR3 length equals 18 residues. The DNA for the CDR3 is TGTGCCAGTAGTATAGATCCGGAGGGTGGGTTGATTGGAAACACCATATATTTT. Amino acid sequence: CASSIDPEGGLIGNTIYF.

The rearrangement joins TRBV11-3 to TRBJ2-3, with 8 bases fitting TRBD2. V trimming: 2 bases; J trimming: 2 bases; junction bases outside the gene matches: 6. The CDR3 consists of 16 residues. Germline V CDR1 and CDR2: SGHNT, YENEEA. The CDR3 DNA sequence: TGTGCCAGCAGCTTAAAATTAGCGGGGAACACAGATACGCAGTATTTT. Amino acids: CASSLKLAGNTDTQYF.

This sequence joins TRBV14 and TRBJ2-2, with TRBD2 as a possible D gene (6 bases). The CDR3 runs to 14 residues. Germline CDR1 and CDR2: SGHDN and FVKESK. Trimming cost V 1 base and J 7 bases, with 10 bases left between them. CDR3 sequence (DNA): TGTGCCAGCAGCCAAGTATACGGGAGCGGGGAGCTGTTTTTT. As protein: CASSQVYGSGELFF.

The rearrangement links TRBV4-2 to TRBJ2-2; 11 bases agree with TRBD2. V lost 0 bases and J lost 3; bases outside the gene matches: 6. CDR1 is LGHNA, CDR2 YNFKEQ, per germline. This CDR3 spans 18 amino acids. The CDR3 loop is CASSQDSGTSGYTGELFF. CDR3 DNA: TGTGCCAGCAGCCAAGATTCCGGGACTAGCGGTTACACCGGGGAGCTGTTTTTT.

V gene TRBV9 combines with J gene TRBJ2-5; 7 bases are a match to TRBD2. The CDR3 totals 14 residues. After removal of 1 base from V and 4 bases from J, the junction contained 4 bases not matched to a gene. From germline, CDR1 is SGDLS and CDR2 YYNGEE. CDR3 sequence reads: CASSVRGLSETQYF. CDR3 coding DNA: TGTGCCAGCAGCGTAAGGGGACTATCAGAGACCCAGTACTTC. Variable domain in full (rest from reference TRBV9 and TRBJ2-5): DSGVTQTPKHLITATGQRVTLRCSPRSGDLSVYWYQQSLDQGLQFLIQYYNGEERAKGNILERFSAQQFPDLHSELNLSSLELGDSALYFCASSVRGLSETQYFGPGTRLLVL.

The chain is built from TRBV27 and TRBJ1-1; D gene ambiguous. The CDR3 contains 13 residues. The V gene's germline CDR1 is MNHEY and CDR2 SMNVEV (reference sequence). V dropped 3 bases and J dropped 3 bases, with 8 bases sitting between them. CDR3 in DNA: TGTGCCAGCAGTTTGTCGTTCGACACTGAAGCTTTCTTT. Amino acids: CASSLSFDTEAFF.

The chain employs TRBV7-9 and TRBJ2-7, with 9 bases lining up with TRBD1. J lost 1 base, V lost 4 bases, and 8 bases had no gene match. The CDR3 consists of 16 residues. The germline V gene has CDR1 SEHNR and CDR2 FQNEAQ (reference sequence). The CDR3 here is CASSSNRGLLSYEQYF. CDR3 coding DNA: TGTGCCAGCAGCTCTAACAGGGGGCTATTATCCTACGAGCAGTACTTC.

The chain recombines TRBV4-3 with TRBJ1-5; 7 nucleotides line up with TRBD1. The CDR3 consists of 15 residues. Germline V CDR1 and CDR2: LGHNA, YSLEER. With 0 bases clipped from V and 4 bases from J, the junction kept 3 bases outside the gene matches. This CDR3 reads CASSQEGTANQPQHF. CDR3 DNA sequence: TGCGCCAGCAGCCAAGAAGGGACAGCTAATCAGCCCCAGCATTTT.

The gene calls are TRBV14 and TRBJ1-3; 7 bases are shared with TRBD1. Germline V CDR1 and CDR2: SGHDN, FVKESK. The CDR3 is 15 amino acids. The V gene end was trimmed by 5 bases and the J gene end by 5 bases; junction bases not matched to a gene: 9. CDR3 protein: CASSELPGQRNTIYF. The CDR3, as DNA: TGTGCCAGCAGCGAACTACCGGGACAGAGAAACACCATATATTTT.

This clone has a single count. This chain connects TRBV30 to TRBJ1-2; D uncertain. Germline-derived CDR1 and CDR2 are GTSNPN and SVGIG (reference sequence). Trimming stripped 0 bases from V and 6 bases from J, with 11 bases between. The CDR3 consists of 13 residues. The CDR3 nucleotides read TGTGCCTGGAGTGTACGGCAGGATCATGGCTACACCTTC. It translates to CAWSVRQDHGYTF.

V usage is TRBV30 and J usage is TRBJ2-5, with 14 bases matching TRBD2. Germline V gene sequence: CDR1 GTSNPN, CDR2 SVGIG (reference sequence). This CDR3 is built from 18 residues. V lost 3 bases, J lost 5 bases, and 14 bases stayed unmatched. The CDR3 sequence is CAWRTDGTSGRLRETQYF. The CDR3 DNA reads TGTGCCTGGAGGACGGACGGGACTAGCGGGAGATTGAGGGAGACCCAGTACTTC.

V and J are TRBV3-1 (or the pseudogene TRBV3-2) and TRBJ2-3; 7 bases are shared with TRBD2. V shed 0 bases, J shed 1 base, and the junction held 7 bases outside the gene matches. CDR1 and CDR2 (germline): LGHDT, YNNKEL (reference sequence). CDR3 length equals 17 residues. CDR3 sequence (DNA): TGTGCCAGCAGCCAAGAGATCGGCGGGAGTCGCACAGATACGCAGTATTTT. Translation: CASSQEIGGSRTDTQYF.

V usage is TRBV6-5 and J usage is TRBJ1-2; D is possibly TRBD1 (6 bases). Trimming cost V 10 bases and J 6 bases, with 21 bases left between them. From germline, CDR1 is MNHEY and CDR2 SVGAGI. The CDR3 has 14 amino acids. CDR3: CATTSAGAIHGYTF. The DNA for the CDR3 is TGTGCCACCACGTCGGCAGGGGCCATTCATGGCTACACCTTC.

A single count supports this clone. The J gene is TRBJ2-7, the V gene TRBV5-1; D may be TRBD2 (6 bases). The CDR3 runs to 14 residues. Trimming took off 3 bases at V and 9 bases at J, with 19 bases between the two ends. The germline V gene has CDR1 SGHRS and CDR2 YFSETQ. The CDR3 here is CASSSGDPHGGQYF. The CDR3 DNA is TGCGCCAGCAGCTCGGGGGATCCACACGGCGGGCAGTACTTC.

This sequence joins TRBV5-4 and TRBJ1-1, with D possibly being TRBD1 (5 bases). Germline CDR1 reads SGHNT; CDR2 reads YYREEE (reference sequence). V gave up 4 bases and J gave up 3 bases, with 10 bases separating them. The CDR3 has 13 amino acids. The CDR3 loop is CASSTEQDTEAFF. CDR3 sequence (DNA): TGTGCCAGCAGCACCGAACAGGACACTGAAGCTTTCTTT.

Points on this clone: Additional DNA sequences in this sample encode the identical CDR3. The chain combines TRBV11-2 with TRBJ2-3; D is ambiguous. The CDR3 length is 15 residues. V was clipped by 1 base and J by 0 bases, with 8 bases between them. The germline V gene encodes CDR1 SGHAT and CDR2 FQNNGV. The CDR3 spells CASSLAGPSTDTQYF. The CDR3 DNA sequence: TGTGCCAGCAGCTTAGCTGGGCCTAGCACAGATACGCAGTATTTT.

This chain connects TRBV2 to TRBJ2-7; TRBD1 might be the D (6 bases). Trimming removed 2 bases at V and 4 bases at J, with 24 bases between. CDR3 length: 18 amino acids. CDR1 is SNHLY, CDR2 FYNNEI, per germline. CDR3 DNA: TGTGCCAGCAGTGAATTTCTGGGGGTCGCAGGGGCGAGGTACGAGCAGTACTTC. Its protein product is CASSEFLGVAGARYEQYF.

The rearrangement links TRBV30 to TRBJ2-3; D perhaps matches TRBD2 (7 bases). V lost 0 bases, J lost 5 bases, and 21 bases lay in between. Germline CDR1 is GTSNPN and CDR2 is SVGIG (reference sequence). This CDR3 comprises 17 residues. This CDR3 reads CAWSVGRRGGGIDTQYF. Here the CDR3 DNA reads TGTGCCTGGAGTGTCGGAAGAAGGGGAGGGGGTATAGATACGCAGTATTTT.

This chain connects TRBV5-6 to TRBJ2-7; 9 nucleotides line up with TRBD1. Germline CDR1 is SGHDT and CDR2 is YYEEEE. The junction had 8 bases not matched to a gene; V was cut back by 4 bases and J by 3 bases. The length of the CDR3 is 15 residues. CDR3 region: CASSTGTGINYEQYF. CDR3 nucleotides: TGTGCCAGCAGCACCGGGACAGGGATTAACTACGAGCAGTACTTC.

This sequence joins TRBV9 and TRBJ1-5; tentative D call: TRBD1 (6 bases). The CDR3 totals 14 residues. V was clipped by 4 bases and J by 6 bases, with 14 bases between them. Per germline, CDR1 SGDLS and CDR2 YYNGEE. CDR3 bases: TGTGCCAGCAGCCCATGGGGGGGGGCTCAGCCCCAGCATTTT. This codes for CASSPWGGAQPQHF.

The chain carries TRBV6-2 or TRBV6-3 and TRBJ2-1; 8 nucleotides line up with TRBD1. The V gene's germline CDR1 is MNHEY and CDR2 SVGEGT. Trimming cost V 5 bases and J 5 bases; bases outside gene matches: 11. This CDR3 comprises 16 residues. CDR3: CASSHGQGNFNNEQFF. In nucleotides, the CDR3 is TGTGCCAGCAGTCACGGACAGGGAAATTTCAACAATGAGCAGTTCTTC.

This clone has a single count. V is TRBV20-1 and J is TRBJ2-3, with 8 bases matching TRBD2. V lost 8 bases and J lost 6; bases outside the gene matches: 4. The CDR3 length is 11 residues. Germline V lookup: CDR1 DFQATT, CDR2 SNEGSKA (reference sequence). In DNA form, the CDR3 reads TGCAGTAAGCGGGAGTCTGATACGCAGTATTTT. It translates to CSKRESDTQYF.

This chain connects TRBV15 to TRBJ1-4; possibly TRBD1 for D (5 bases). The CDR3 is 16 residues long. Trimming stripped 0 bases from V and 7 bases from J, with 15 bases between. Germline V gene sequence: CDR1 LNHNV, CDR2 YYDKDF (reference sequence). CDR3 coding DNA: TGTGCCACCAGCAGAGAAGCGGGGAGGGGCAGTGAAAAACTGTTTTTT. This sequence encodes CATSREAGRGSEKLFF.

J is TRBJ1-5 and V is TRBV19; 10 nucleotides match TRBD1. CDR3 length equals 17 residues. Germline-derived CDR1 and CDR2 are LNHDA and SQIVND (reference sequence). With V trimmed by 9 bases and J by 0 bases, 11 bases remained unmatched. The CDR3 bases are TGTGCCAGCACCCCGGGACAGGGGCGCTATAGCAATCAGCCCCAGCATTTT. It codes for CASTPGQGRYSNQPQHF.

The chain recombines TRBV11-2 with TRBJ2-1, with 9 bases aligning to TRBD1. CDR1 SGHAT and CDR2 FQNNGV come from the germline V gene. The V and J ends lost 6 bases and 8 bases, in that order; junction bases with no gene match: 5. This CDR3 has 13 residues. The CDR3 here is CASRGTGWDEQFF. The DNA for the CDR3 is TGTGCCAGCAGAGGGACAGGGTGGGATGAGCAGTTCTTC. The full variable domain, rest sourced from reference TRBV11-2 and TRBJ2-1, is EAGVAQSPRYKIIEKRQSVAFWCNPISGHATLYWYQQILGQGPKLLIQFQNNGVVDDSQLPKDRFSAERLKGVDSTLKIQPAKLEDSAVYLCASRGTGWDEQFFGPGTRLTVL.